The 22 T cell receptor beta chains presented below share a single source sample, sequenced in a study of blood T cell repertoires in COVID-19. Using immunoSEQ multiplex PCR, the repertoire was profiled, and TCRdb retains in-frame clones only, with some absent. The sample has under 55,000 clones; 70% to 80% are singletons. The sequenced sample was peripheral blood. These receptor sequences come from a man between 70 and 80 years old with acute or convalescent COVID-19.

This clone showed up just once. The gene calls are TRBV5-6 and TRBJ1-1; D call uncertain. The CDR3 length is 13 residues. V lost 3 bases to trimming and J lost 0 bases, with 6 bases between them. The germline V gene encodes CDR1 SGHDT and CDR2 YYEEEE. Here the CDR3 DNA reads TGTGCCAGCAGCTCCGGGATGAACACTGAAGCTTTCTTT. This codes for CASSSGMNTEAFF.

The rearrangement uses TRBV9 and TRBJ1-2; possible D gene TRBD1, 5 bases. Trimming removed 4 bases at V and 7 bases at J, with 20 bases between. The germline V gene encodes CDR1 SGDLS and CDR2 YYNGEE. The CDR3 consists of 15 residues. Here the CDR3 reads CASSPTTGVHSGYTF. The CDR3 nucleotides read TGTGCCAGCAGCCCAACGACGGGGGTACACTCTGGCTACACCTTC.

This chain links TRBV11-2 with TRBJ2-5, with TRBD2 matching over 12 bases. This CDR3 is 16 amino acids long. From germline, CDR1 is SGHAT and CDR2 FQNNGV. The V gene end was trimmed by 5 bases and the J gene end by 3 bases; junction bases not matched to a gene: 7. The CDR3 here is CASSRLAGARKETQYF. The CDR3 nucleotides read TGTGCCAGCAGCCGACTAGCGGGAGCAAGAAAAGAGACCCAGTACTTC.

In its sample, this clone was seen once. CDR3 loop: CASSLGDGYTF. DNA of the CDR3: TGTGCCAGCAGCTTAGGAGATGGCTACACCTTC. The rearrangement joins TRBV7-8 to TRBJ1-2; D is undetermined. V dropped 1 base and J dropped 6 bases, with 3 bases sitting between them. The CDR3 totals 11 residues. Germline-derived CDR1 and CDR2 are SGHVS and FQNEAQ.

This chain joins TRBV6-5 and TRBJ1-5; D gene unclear. Per the germline V gene, CDR1 is MNHEY and CDR2 is SVGAGI. Deletions cut 4 bases from V and 7 bases from J, with 8 bases between. The CDR3 contains 12 residues. The CDR3 DNA sequence: TGTGCCAGCAGTTTGATTAGCCAGCCCCAGCATTTT. This codes for CASSLISQPQHF.

The rearrangement links TRBV18 to TRBJ2-3, with D possibly TRBD2 on 7 matching bases. The CDR3 is made up of 17 amino acids. CDR1 is KGHSH and CDR2 is LQKENI in the germline V gene. V lost 1 base to trimming and J lost 1 base, with 15 bases between them. CDR3 nucleotides: TGTGCCAGCTCACCACTCCTGGGGGGGGCAGGCACAGATACGCAGTATTTT. Protein sequence: CASSPLLGGAGTDTQYF.

The rearrangement uses TRBV2 and TRBJ2-2, with 14 bases aligning to TRBD2. Germline assignment: CDR1 SNHLY and CDR2 FYNNEI. V shed 5 bases and J 4 bases; nucleotides not matched to a gene: 6. This CDR3 is 17 amino acids long. CDR3 in DNA: TGTGCCAGCAGTCCGGGACTAGCGGGGGTTCTCACCGGGGAGCTGTTTTTT. This gives the protein CASSPGLAGVLTGELFF.

The chain links TRBV2 to TRBJ1-1; D call uncertain. CDR3 size: 14 residues. V dropped 5 bases and J dropped 4 bases, with 14 bases sitting between them. Per the germline V gene, CDR1 is SNHLY and CDR2 is FYNNEI. The CDR3 here is CASSSEGYVTEAFF. For the CDR3, the DNA is TGTGCCAGCAGTTCGGAGGGATATGTCACTGAAGCTTTCTTT. Variable domain in full (rest from reference TRBV2 and TRBJ1-1): EPEVTQTPSHQVTQMGQEVILRCVPISNHLYFYWYRQILGQKVEFLVSFYNNEISEKSEIFDDQFSVERPDGSNFTLKIRSTKLEDSAMYFCASSSEGYVTEAFFGQGTRLTVV.

This chain links TRBV5-5 with TRBJ2-1; D remains ambiguous. V was trimmed by 0 bases and J by 0 bases, leaving 7 bases between them. The CDR3 totals 15 residues. The germline gives CDR1 SGHKS, CDR2 YYEKEE (reference sequence). CDR3 sequence reads: CASSLDPISYNEQFF. CDR3 DNA: TGTGCCAGCAGCTTGGATCCTATCTCCTACAATGAGCAGTTCTTC.

This clone has a single count. V is TRBV7-3 and J is TRBJ2-3; 7 bases line up with TRBD1. CDR1 is SGHTA and CDR2 is FQGTGA in the germline V gene. The CDR3 length is 15 residues. Trimming at V came to 5 bases and at J to 0 bases, leaving 5 bases not matched to a gene. The CDR3 DNA follows: TGTGCCAGCAGCCCGACAGGGATCAGCACAGATACGCAGTATTTT. This codes for CASSPTGISTDTQYF. Drawing the rest from reference TRBV7-3 and TRBJ2-3, the complete variable domain is GAGVSQTPSNKVTEKGKYVELRCDPISGHTALYWYRQSLGQGPEFLIYFQGTGAADDSGLPNDRFFAVRPEGSVSTLKIQRTERGDSAVYLCASSPTGISTDTQYFGPGTRLTVL.

The sample holds many counts of this clone. Other nucleotide sequences from this sample produce the same CDR3. The rearrangement joins TRBV28 to TRBJ2-5; tentative D call: TRBD2 (5 bases). Germline lookup yields CDR1 MDHEN and CDR2 SYDVKM. CDR3 length: 17 residues. With 8 bases removed from V and 5 bases from J, the gap between germline ends came to 27 bases. The CDR3 reads CASGKPGPRARRETQYF. The DNA for the CDR3 is TGTGCCAGCGGGAAGCCGGGCCCGAGGGCCCGACGGGAGACCCAGTACTTC.

Remarks on this clone: The junction shows a germline mismatch at one end, possibly a read error. The chain has TRBV10-2 and TRBJ1-1; TRBD1 matches 8 bases. CDR3 length equals 12 residues. Germline V CDR1 and CDR2: WSHSY, SAAADI. The CDR3 reads CASSELRDRRNF. CDR3 in DNA: TGCGCCAGCAGTGAGCTCCGGGACAGGCGGAACTTT.

The V call is TRBV2, the J call TRBJ2-5; 9 bases match TRBD1. Germline CDR1 SNHLY, CDR2 FYNNEI. V shed 7 bases and J 4 bases; nucleotides not matched to a gene: 7. The CDR3 loop spans 14 amino acids. The CDR3 loop reads CASTGTGLGETQYF. The CDR3 DNA reads as TGTGCCAGCACCGGGACAGGGTTGGGAGAGACCCAGTACTTC.

The rearrangement uses TRBV29-1 and TRBJ2-2; D might be TRBD2 (6 bases). The CDR3 sequence is 13 residues long. The germline V and J ends were trimmed by 7 bases and 7 bases, with 16 bases remaining between them. CDR1 is SQVTM, CDR2 ANQGSEA, per germline. This chain's CDR3 is CSAGGSGGGELFF. The CDR3 DNA is TGCAGCGCCGGGGGTTCCGGGGGCGGGGAGCTGTTTTTT.

This chain connects TRBV15 to TRBJ1-1; D perhaps matches TRBD1 (5 bases). Trimming left V 8 bases short and J 4 bases short, with 17 bases between. The CDR3 runs 14 residues. Germline-derived CDR1 and CDR2 are LNHNV and YYDKDF (reference sequence). CDR3 DNA sequence: TGTGCCACCGGTGAAAGGTCGGGGGGCACTGAAGCTTTCTTT. Its protein is CATGERSGGTEAFF.

This clone was seen more than once but under ten times. The chain joins TRBV7-9 to TRBJ1-5; D is possibly TRBD1 (6 bases). Trimming shortened V by 5 bases and J by 6 bases, and 17 bases separated the two germline ends. Germline values: CDR1 SEHNR, CDR2 FQNEAQ (reference sequence). The CDR3 has 15 residues. The CDR3 here is CASSPDGGHGQPQHF. As DNA, the CDR3 is TGTGCCAGCAGCCCGGACGGGGGGCATGGTCAGCCCCAGCATTTT.

V and J are TRBV6-1 and TRBJ2-1; tentatively, D is TRBD2 (6 bases). V gave up 0 bases and J gave up 6 bases, with 12 bases separating them. This CDR3 region has 15 residues. Germline V gene data show CDR1 as MNHNS and CDR2 as SASEGT. CDR3 bases: TGTGCCAGCAGTGAAGCTGGAGGGATAGGCAATGAGCAGTTCTTC. Translated: CASSEAGGIGNEQFF.

In this sample, this clone turned up once. The rearrangement uses TRBV6-6 and TRBJ2-7; tentatively, D is TRBD2 (5 bases). Trimming pared 7 bases from V and 3 bases from J, leaving 10 bases between. The CDR3 sequence is 12 residues long. Germline-derived CDR1 and CDR2 are MNHNY and SVGAGI (reference sequence). CDR3 DNA: TGTGCCAGCAAAGAGAGGGACTACGAGCAGTACTTC. It is translated as CASKERDYEQYF.

V gene TRBV6-5 combines with J gene TRBJ1-2; D perhaps matches TRBD1 (6 bases). Germline assignment: CDR1 MNHEY and CDR2 SVGAGI. V shed 6 bases and J shed 7 bases, with 18 bases lying between them. This CDR3 spans 14 amino acids. CDR3: CASSASPQGGGYTF. The CDR3 nucleotides read TGTGCCAGCAGCGCGAGTCCGCAAGGGGGTGGCTACACCTTC.

CDR3 in DNA: TGTGCCAGTAGTGTAACAGGGGGAAGAGGTGAAGCTTTCTTT. It is translated as CASSVTGGRGEAFF. This chain joins TRBV19 and TRBJ1-1, with 8 bases fitting TRBD1. The J segment lost 7 bases and the V segment lost 5 bases, leaving 9 bases of the junction unmatched. This CDR3 has 14 amino acids. Germline V gene lookup returns CDR1 LNHDA and CDR2 SQIVND (reference sequence).

This rearrangement joins TRBV10-3 to TRBJ2-3; the match to TRBD2 covers 13 bases. Per germline, CDR1 ENHRY and CDR2 SYGVKD. Losses at the gene ends were 6 bases for V and 2 bases for J; bases not matched to a gene: 5. The CDR3 is 16 amino acids. As DNA, the CDR3 is TGTGCCATCAGGGCACTAGCGGGAGGGTCCACAGATACGCAGTATTTT. The encoded protein is CAIRALAGGSTDTQYF.

The gene calls are TRBV4-3 and TRBJ1-6; 9 bases align to TRBD1. V lost 5 bases and J lost 6; bases outside the gene matches: 5. CDR3 size: 15 residues. Germline lookup yields CDR1 LGHNA and CDR2 YSLEER. The CDR3: CASSIRDRANSPLHF. As DNA, the CDR3 is TGCGCCAGCAGCATTAGGGACAGGGCTAATTCACCCCTCCACTTT.